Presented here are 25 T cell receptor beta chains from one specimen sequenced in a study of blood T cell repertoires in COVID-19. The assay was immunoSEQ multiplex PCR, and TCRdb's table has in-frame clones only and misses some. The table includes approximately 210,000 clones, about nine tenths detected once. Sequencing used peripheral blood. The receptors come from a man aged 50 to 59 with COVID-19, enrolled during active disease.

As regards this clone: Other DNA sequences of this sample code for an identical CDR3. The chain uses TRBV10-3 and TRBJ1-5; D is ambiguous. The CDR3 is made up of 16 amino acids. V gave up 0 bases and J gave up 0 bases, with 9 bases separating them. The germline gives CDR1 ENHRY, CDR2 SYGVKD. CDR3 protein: CAISESGRGSNQPQHF. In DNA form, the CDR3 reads TGTGCCATCAGTGAGTCAGGTCGGGGTAGCAATCAGCCCCAGCATTTT.

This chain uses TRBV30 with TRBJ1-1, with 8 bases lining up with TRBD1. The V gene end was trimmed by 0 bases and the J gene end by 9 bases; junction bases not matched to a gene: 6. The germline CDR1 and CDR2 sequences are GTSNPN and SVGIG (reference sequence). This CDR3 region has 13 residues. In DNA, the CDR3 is TGTGCCTGGAGTGTATCCGACAGGGGAAAAGCTTTCTTT. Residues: CAWSVSDRGKAFF.

The CDR3 is CASSSQGGVQETQYF. CDR3 DNA: TGTGCCAGCAGCTCACAGGGGGGGGTCCAAGAGACCCAGTACTTC. This chain links TRBV7-2 with TRBJ2-5; TRBD1 might be the D (8 bases). V was shortened by 4 bases and J by 1 base, with 13 bases between the two germline ends. This CDR3 is built from 15 residues. CDR1 is SGHTA, CDR2 FQGNSA, per germline.

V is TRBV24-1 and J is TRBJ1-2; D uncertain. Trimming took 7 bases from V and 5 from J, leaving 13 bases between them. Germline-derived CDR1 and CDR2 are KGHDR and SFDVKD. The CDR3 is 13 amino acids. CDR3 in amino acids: CATSALGGYGYTF. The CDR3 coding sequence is TGTGCCACCAGCGCTTTGGGAGGATATGGCTACACCTTC.

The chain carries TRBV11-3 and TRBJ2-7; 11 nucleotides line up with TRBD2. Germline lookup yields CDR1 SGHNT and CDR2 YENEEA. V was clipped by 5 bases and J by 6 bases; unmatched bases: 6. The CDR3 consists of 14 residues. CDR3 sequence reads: CASSPSGGSREQYF. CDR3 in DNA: TGTGCCAGCAGCCCTAGCGGGGGGTCTCGCGAGCAGTACTTC.

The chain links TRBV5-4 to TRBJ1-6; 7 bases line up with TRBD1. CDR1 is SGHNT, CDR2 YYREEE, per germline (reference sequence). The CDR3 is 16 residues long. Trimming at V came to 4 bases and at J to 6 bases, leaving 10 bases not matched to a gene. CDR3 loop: CASSRSGTDPNSPLHF. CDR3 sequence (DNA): TGTGCCAGCAGCCGTAGCGGGACAGACCCTAATTCACCCCTCCACTTT.

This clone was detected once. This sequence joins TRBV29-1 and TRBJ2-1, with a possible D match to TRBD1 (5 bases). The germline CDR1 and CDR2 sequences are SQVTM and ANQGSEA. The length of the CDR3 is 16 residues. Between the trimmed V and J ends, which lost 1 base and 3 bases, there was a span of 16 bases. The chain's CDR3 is CSVEGWEGHIYNEQFF. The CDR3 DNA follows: TGCAGCGTTGAAGGCTGGGAAGGACACATCTACAATGAGCAGTTCTTC.

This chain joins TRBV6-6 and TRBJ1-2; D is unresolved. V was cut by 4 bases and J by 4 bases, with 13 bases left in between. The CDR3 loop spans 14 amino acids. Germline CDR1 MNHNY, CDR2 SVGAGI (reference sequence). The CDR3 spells CASSLYESTYGYTF. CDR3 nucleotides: TGTGCCAGCAGTTTGTACGAGTCAACCTATGGCTACACCTTC.

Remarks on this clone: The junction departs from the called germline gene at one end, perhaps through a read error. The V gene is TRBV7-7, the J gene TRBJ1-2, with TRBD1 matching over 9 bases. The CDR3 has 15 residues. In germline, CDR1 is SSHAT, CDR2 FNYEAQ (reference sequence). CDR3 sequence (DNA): TGTGCTAGCAGCTTAGAGGGACAGGGTTACTATGGCTACACCTTC. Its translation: CASSLEGQGYYGYTF.

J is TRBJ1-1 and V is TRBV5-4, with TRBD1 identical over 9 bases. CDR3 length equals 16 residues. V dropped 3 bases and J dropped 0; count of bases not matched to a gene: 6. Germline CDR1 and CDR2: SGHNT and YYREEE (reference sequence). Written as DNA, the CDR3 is TGTGCCAGCAGCTCGGGACAGGGACCTCTGAACACTGAAGCTTTCTTT. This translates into CASSSGQGPLNTEAFF.

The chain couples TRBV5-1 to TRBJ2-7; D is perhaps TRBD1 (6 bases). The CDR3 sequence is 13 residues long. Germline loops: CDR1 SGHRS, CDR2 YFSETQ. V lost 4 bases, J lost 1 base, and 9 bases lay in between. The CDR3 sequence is CASSIDRSYEQYF. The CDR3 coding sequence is TGCGCCAGCAGCATCGACAGGTCCTACGAGCAGTACTTC.

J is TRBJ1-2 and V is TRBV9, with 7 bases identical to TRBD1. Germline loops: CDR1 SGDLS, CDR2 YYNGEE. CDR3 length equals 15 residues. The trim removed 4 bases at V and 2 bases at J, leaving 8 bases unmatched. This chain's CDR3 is CASSLTKTGNYGYTF. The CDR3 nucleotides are TGTGCCAGCAGCCTTACCAAGACAGGGAACTATGGCTACACCTTC. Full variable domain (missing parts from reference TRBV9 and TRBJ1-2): DSGVTQTPKHLITATGQRVTLRCSPRSGDLSVYWYQQSLDQGLQFLIQYYNGEERAKGNILERFSAQQFPDLHSELNLSSLELGDSALYFCASSLTKTGNYGYTFGSGTRLTVV.

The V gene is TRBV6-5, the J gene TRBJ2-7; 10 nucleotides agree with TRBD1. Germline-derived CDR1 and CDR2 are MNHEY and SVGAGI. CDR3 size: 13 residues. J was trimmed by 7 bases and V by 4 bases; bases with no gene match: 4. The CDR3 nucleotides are TGTGCCAGCAGTTGGGACAGGGGAGGGGAGCAGTACTTC. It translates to CASSWDRGGEQYF.

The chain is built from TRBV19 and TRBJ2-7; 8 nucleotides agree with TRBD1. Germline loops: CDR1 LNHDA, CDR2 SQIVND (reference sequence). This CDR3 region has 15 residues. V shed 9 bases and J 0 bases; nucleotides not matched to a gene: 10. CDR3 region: CASNAGTGLSYEQYF. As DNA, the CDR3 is TGTGCCAGCAACGCCGGGACAGGACTCTCCTACGAGCAGTACTTC.

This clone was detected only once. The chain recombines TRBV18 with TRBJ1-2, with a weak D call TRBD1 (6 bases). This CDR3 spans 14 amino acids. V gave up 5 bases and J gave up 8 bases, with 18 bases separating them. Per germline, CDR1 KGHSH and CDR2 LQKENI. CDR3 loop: CASSSQGPPGGYTF. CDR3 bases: TGTGCCAGCTCATCCCAGGGGCCCCCAGGAGGCTACACCTTC.

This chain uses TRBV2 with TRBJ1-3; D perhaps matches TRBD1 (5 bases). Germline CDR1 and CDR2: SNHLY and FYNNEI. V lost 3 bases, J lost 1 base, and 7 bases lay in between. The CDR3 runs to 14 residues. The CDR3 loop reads CASSDNRSGNTIYF. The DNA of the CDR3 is TGTGCCAGCAGTGATAACAGGTCTGGAAACACCATATATTTT. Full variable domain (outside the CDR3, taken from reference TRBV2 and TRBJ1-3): EPEVTQTPSHQVTQMGQEVILRCVPISNHLYFYWYRQILGQKVEFLVSFYNNEISEKSEIFDDQFSVERPDGSNFTLKIRSTKLEDSAMYFCASSDNRSGNTIYFGEGSWLTVV.

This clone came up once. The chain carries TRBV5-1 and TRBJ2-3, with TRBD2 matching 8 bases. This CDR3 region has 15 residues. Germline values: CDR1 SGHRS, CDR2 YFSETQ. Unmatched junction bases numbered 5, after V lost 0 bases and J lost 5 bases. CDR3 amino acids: CASSLAGSGGDTQYF. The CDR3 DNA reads TGCGCCAGCAGCTTGGCAGGCAGCGGGGGAGATACGCAGTATTTT.

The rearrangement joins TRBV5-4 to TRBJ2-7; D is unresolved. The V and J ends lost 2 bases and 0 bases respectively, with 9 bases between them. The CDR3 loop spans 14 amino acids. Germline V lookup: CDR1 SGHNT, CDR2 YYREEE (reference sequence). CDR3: CASSFQARSYEQYF. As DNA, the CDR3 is TGTGCCAGCAGCTTTCAAGCCCGCTCCTACGAGCAGTACTTC.

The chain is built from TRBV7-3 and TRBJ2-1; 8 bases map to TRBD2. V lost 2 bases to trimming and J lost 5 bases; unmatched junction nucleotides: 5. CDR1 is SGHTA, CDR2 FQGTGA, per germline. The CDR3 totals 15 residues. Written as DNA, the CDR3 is TGTGCCAGCAGCTTATCAGCGGGGGAACACAATGAGCAGTTCTTC. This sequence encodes CASSLSAGEHNEQFF.

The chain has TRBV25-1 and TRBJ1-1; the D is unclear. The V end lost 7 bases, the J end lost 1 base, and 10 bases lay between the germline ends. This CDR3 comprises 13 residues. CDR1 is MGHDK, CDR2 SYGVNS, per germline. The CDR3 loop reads CASKSLGNTEAFF. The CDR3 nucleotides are TGTGCCAGCAAGAGCCTCGGGAACACTGAAGCTTTCTTT.

The CDR3: CASSPQPGVSSYNEQFF. The CDR3 DNA follows: TGTGCCAGCAGCCCACAACCCGGAGTCAGTTCCTACAATGAGCAGTTCTTC. The chain has TRBV11-2 and TRBJ2-1, with no clear D. This CDR3 has 17 residues. Germline loops: CDR1 SGHAT, CDR2 FQNNGV. With 5 bases removed from V and 1 base from J, the gap between germline ends came to 18 bases.

The CDR3 sequence is CASSPRTSTYEQYF. The CDR3 bases are TGTGCCAGTAGTCCCCGGACTAGCACCTACGAGCAGTACTTC. The chain uses TRBV19 and TRBJ2-7; 8 nucleotides agree with TRBD2. This CDR3 is built from 14 residues. CDR1 LNHDA and CDR2 SQIVND come from the germline V gene (reference sequence). The ends lost 5 bases at V and 2 bases at J; junction bases unmatched: 5.

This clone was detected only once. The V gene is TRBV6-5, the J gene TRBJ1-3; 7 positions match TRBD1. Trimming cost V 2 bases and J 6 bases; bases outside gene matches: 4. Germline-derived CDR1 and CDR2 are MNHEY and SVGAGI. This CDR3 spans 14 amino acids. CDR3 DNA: TGTGCCAGCAGTTACGGTCAGGGGGAAAACACCATATATTTT. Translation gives CASSYGQGENTIYF.

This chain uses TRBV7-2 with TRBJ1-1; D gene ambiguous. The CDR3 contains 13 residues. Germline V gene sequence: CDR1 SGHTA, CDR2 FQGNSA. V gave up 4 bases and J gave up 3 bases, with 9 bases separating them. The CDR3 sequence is CASSSYRDTEAFF. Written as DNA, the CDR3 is TGTGCCAGCAGCTCCTACAGAGACACTGAAGCTTTCTTT.

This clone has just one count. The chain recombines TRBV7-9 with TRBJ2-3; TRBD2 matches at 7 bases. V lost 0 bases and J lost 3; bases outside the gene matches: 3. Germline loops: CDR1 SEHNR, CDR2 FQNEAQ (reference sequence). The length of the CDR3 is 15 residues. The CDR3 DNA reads TGTGCCAGCAGCTTAGCGGGAGGGCCGACAGATACGCAGTATTTT. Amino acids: CASSLAGGPTDTQYF.